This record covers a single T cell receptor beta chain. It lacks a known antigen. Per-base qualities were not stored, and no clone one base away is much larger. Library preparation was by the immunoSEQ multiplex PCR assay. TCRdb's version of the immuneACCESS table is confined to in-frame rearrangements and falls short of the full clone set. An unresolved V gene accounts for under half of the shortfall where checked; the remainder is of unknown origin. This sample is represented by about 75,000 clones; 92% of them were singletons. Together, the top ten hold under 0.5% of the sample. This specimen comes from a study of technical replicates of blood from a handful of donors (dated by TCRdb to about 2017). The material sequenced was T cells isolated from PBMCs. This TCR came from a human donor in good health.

The bases are TGTGCCAGTAGTATAGATCTATGGTCTAGCACAGATACGCAGTATTTT. The resulting protein is CASSIDLWSSTDTQYF. Here the chain combines TRBV19 and TRBJ2-3, with the identity of the D gene unclear. The germline V gene encodes CDR1 LNHDA and CDR2 SQIVND (reference sequence). A distance of 10 bases separates the germline ends of V and J, which lose 0 bases and 0 bases respectively. The CDR3 has 16 amino acids, counting the end cysteine and phenylalanine. Of the read, only the CDR3 DNA is kept; its 48 bases are in frame from base 1.